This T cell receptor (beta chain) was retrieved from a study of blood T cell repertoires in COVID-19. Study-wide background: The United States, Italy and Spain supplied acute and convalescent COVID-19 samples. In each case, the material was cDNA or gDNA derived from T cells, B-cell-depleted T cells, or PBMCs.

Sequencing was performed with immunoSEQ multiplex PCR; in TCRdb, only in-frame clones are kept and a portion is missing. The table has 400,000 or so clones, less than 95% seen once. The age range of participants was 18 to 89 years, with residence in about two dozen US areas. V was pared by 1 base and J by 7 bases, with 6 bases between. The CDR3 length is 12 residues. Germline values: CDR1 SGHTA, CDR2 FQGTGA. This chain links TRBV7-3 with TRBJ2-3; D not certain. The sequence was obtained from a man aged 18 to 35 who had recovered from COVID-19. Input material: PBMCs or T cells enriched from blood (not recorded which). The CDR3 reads CASSLKLHTQYF. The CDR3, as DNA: TGTGCCAGCAGCTTAAAGCTTCATACGCAGTATTTT. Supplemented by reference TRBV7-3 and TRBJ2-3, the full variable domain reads GAGVSQTPSNKVTEKGKYVELRCDPISGHTALYWYRQSLGQGPEFLIYFQGTGAADDSGLPNDRFFAVRPEGSVSTLKIQRTERGDSAVYLCASSLKLHTQYFGPGTRLTVL.